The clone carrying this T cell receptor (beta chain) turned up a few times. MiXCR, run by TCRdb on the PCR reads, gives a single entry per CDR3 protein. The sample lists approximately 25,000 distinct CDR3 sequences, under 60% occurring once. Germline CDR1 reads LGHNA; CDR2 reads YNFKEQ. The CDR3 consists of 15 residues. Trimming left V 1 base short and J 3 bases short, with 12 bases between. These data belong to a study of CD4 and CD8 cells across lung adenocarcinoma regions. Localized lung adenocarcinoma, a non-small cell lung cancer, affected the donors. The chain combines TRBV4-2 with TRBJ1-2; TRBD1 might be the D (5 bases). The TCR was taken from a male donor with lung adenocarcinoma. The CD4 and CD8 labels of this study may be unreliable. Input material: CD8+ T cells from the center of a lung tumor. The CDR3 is CASSQVGAGDYGYTF. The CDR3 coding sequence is TGTGCCAGCAGCCAAGTAGGGGCCGGTGACTATGGCTACACCTTC.